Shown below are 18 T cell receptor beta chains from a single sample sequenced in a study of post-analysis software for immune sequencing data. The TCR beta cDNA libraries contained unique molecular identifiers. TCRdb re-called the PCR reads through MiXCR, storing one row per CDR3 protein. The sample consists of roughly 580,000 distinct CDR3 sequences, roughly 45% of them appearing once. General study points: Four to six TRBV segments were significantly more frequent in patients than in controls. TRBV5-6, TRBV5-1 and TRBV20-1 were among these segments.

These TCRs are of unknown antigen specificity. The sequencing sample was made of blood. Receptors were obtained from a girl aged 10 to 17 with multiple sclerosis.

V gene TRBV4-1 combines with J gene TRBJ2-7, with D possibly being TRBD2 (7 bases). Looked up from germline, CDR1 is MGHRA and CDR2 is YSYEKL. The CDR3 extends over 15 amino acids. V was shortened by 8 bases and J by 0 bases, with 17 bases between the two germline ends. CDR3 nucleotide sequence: TGCGCCAGCGGACGGGGGGCCTCTACCTCCTACGAGCAGTACTTC. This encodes CASGRGASTSYEQYF.

CDR3 sequence: CSASESEGRWGQPQHF. CDR3 in DNA: TGCAGTGCTAGTGAGAGTGAGGGGCGCTGGGGTCAGCCCCAGCATTTT. V and J are TRBV20-1 and TRBJ1-5; TRBD1 might be the D (5 bases). The V end lost 3 bases, the J end lost 6 bases, and 21 bases lay between the germline ends. Germline CDR1 DFQATT, CDR2 SNEGSKA (reference sequence). The CDR3 length is 16 residues.

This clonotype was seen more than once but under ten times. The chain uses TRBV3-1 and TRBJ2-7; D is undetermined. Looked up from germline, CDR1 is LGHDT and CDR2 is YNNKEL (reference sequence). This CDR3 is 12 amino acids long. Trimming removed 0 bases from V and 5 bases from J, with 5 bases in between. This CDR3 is CASSQDHNEQYF. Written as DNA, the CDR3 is TGTGCCAGCAGCCAAGATCATAACGAGCAGTACTTC.

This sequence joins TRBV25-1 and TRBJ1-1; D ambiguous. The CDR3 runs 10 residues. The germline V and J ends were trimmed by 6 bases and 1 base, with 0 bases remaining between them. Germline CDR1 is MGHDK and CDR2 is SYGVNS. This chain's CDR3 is CASRNTEAFF. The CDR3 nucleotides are TGTGCCAGCAGGAACACTGAAGCTTTCTTT.

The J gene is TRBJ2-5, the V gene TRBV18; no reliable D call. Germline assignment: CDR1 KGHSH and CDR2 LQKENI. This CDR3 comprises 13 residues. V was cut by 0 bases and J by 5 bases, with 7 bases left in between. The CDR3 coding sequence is TGTGCCAGCTCACCACCGGTCAGGGAGACCCAGTACTTC. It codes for CASSPPVRETQYF.

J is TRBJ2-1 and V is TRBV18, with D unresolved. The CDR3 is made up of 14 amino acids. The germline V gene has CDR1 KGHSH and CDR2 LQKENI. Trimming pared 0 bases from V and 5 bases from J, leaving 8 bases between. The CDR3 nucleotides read TGTGCCAGCTCACCACCCAGGCCAAACAATGAGCAGTTCTTC. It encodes CASSPPRPNNEQFF.

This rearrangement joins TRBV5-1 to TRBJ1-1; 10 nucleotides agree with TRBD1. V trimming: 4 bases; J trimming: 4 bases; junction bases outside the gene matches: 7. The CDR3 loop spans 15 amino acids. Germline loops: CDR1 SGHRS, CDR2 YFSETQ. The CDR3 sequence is CASSRDRGGVTEAFF. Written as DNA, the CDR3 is TGCGCCAGCAGCCGGGACAGGGGCGGGGTCACTGAAGCTTTCTTT. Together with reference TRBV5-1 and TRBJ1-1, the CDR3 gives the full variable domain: KAGVTQTPRYLIKTRGQQVTLSCSPISGHRSVSWYQQTPGQGLQFLFEYFSETQRNKGNFPGRFSGRQFSNSRSEMNVSTLELGDSALYLCASSRDRGGVTEAFFGQGTRLTVV.

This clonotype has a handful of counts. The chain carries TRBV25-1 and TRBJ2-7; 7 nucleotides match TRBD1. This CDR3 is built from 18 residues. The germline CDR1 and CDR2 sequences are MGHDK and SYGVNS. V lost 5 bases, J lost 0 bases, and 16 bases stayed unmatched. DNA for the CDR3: TGTGCCAGCAGTCCGAACCAGGGACAGAACAGAGGCTCCTACGAGCAGTACTTC. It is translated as CASSPNQGQNRGSYEQYF.

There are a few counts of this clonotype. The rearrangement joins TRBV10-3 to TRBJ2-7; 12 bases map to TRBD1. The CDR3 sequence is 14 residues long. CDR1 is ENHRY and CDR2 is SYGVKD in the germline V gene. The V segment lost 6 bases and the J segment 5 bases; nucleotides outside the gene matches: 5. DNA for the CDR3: TGTGCCATCAGGGGGACAGGGGGCAACAACGAGCAGTACTTC. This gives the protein CAIRGTGGNNEQYF.

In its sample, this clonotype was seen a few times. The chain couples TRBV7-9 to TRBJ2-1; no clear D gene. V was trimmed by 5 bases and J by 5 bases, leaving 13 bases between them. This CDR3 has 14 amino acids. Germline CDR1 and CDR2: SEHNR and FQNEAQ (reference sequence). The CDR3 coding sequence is TGTGCCAGCAGCCGTGCACCGGAAAACAATGAGCAGTTCTTC. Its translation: CASSRAPENNEQFF.

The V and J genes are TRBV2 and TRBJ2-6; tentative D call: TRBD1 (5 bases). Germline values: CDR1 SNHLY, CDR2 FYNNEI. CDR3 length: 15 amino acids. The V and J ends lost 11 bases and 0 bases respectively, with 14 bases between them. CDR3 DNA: TGTGCCTCAGACAGCTGGGGCTCTGGGGCCAACGTCCTGACTTTC. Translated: CASDSWGSGANVLTF.

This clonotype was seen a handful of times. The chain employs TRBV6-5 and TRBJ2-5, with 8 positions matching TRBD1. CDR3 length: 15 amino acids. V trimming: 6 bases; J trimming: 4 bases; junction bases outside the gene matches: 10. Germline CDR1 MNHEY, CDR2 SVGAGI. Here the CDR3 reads CASSDPRRGRETQYF. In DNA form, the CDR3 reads TGTGCCAGCAGCGATCCCCGCAGGGGGCGAGAGACCCAGTACTTC.

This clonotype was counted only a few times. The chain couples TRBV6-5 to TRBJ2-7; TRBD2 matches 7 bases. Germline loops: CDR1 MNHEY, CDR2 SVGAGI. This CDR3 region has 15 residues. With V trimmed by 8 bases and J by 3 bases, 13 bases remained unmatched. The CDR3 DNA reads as TGTGCCAGCCTCCTTTGGGCTAGCGGCTACTACGAGCAGTACTTC. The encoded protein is CASLLWASGYYEQYF.

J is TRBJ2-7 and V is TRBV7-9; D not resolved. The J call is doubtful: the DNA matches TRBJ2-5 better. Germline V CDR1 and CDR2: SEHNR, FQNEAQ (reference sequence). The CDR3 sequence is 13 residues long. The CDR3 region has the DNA TGTGCCATGCAGCATTCCCTTGGGGAGACCCAGTACTTC. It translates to CAMQHSLGETQYF.

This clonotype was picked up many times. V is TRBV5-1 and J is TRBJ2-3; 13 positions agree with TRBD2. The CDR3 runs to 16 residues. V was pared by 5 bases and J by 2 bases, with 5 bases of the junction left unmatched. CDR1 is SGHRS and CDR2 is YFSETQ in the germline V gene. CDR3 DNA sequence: TGCGCCAGCAGGCCCGGGACTAGCGGGATCACAGATACGCAGTATTTT. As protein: CASRPGTSGITDTQYF.

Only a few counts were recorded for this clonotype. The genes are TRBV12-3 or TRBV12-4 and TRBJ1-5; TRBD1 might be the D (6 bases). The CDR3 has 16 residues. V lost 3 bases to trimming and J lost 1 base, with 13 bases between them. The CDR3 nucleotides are TGTGCCAGCAGTTTTAGGAGGCAGGGGAGCAATCAGCCCCAGCATTTT. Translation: CASSFRRQGSNQPQHF.

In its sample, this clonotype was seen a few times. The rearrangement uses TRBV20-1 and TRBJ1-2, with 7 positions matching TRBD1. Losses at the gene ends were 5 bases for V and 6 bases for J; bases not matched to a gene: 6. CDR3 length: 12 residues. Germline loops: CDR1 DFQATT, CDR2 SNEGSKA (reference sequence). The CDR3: CSAVGQKDGYTF. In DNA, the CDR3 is TGCAGTGCTGTGGGACAGAAGGATGGCTACACCTTC.

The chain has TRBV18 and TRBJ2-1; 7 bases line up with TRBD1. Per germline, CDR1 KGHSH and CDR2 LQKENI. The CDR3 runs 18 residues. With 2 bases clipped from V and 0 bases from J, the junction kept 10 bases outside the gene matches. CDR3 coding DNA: TGTGCCAGCTCACCAGGGCCAGGGGGAGTATTCTCCTACAATGAGCAGTTCTTC. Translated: CASSPGPGGVFSYNEQFF.